Listed below are T cell receptor beta chains from one sample, sequenced in a study of post-analysis software for immune sequencing data. MiXCR was run by TCRdb on the PCR reads, yielding one entry per CDR3 protein. The sample contains approximately 350,000 distinct CDR3 sequences, around 33% of which appear only once. The sample taken for sequencing was blood. These receptors originate from a girl under 18 with multiple sclerosis. CDR3s include the opening cysteine and the closing phenylalanine or tryptophan. Fields, in order: D gene, clone size, V gene, J gene, CDR3 protein, CDR3 DNA. The D gene is left open where the match is weak. Rows give clone size only sometimes, using once, few, many, or a class for an expanded clone.

TRBD1,.,TRBV6-4,TRBJ2-7,CAGSPGQGYEQYF,TGTGCCGGCAGTCCGGGACAGGGCTACGAGCAGTACTTC
TRBD2,.,TRBV28,TRBJ2-3,CASSSGLAGGPRHTQYF,TGTGCCAGCAGTTCTGGACTAGCGGGGGGGCCCAGGCATACGCAGTATTTT
.,.,TRBV27,TRBJ2-1,CASSVGNEQFF,TGTGCCAGCAGTGTGGGGAATGAGCAGTTCTTC
.,once,TRBV24-1,TRBJ2-7,CATSDGADSSYEQYF,TGTGCCACCAGTGATGGGGCAGATTCGTCCTACGAGCAGTACTTC
.,.,TRBV12-3/TRBV12-4,TRBJ1-1,CASSPYPAFF,TGTGCCAGCAGTCCTTATCCCGCTTTCTTT
TRBD2,.,TRBV12-3/TRBV12-4,TRBJ2-1,CASSLRSGGNNEQFF,TGTGCCAGCAGTTTGAGGAGCGGGGGGAACAATGAGCAGTTCTTC
TRBD1,.,TRBV20-1,TRBJ1-2,CSAGQVNYGYTF,TGCAGTGCGGGACAGGTTAACTATGGCTACACCTTC
.,many,TRBV5-1,TRBJ1-2,CASSLDRRGGYTF,TGCGCCAGCAGCTTGGACAGACGGGGTGGCTACACCTTC
.,.,TRBV10-3,TRBJ1-2,CAISRQENGYTF,TGTGCCATCAGCCGACAGGAGAATGGCTACACCTTC
.,few,TRBV7-8,TRBJ2-7,CASSHGGVDAYEQYF,TGTGCCAGCAGCCACGGGGGAGTCGACGCCTACGAGCAGTACTTC
TRBD2,few,TRBV27,TRBJ2-7,CASSLSPGGGYEQYF,TGTGCCAGCAGTTTATCTCCGGGGGGTGGGTACGAGCAGTACTTC
TRBD1,few,TRBV12-3/TRBV12-4,TRBJ1-1,CASSHPPGQGWENTEAFF,TGTGCCAGCAGTCACCCTCCGGGACAGGGTTGGGAAAACACTGAAGCTTTCTTT
TRBD1,many,TRBV11-1,TRBJ2-7,CASSFPGQGDPSSGGPSHEQYF,TGTGCCAGCAGCTTTCCGGGACAGGGGGACCCTTCGAGCGGGGGGCCCTCCCACGAGCAGTACTTC
.,few,TRBV4-3,TRBJ2-1,CASSQDLGAYNEQFF,TGCGCCAGCAGCCAAGATCTCGGAGCATACAATGAGCAGTTCTTC
.,.,TRBV7-2,TRBJ2-7,CASSSASSYEQYF,TGTGCCAGCAGTTCGGCGAGCTCCTACGAGCAGTACTTC
TRBD2,few,TRBV12-3/TRBV12-4,TRBJ2-1,CASSSRYGGSSYNEQFF,TGTGCCAGCAGTTCCAGGTACGGGGGGAGCTCCTACAATGAGCAGTTCTTC
TRBD1,.,TRBV12-3/TRBV12-4,TRBJ1-4,CASSLNRDRDDEKLFF,TGTGCCAGCAGTTTGAACCGGGACAGGGATGATGAAAAACTGTTTTTT
.,.,TRBV12-3/TRBV12-4,TRBJ2-7,CASSLRGLEQYF,TGTGCCAGCAGTTTGCGAGGGCTCGAGCAGTACTTC
TRBD1,few,TRBV6-2/TRBV6-3,TRBJ1-1,CASRTKILGQAKTERQAFF,TGTGCCAGCAGAACAAAGATCCTTGGACAGGCTAAAACCGAGCGTCAAGCTTTCTTT
TRBD1,few,TRBV6-5,TRBJ2-3,CASSLLDRGNTDTQYF,TGTGCCAGCAGTCTACTCGACAGGGGTAATACAGATACGCAGTATTTT
.,.,TRBV21-1,TRBJ1-1,CASSKEGRAEAFF,TGTGCCAGCAGCAAAGAAGGGCGGGCTGAAGCTTTCTTT
.,.,TRBV6-5,TRBJ2-7,CASKKEAGVSYEQYF,TGTGCCAGCAAAAAGGAGGCAGGTGTTTCCTACGAGCAGTACTTC
.,.,TRBV20-1,TRBJ2-1,CSARGFYNEQFF,TGCAGTGCTAGGGGCTTTTACAATGAGCAGTTCTTC
.,.,TRBV6-2/TRBV6-3,TRBJ1-4,CASSLGGRNEKLFF,TGTGCCAGCAGCCTGGGGGGTCGGAATGAAAAACTGTTTTTT
.,.,TRBV6-1,TRBJ2-1,CASPVGGPSYNEQFF,TGTGCCAGCCCTGTGGGGGGACCCTCCTACAATGAGCAGTTCTTC
.,few,TRBV27,TRBJ1-2,CASSLNEGGYTF,TGTGCCAGCAGTTTAAATGAAGGAGGCTACACCTTC
TRBD1,.,TRBV25-1,TRBJ1-4,CASSGRRQGEGEKLFF,TGTGCCAGCAGTGGAAGACGACAGGGAGAAGGTGAAAAACTGTTTTTT
.,.,TRBV7-2,TRBJ2-5,CASSLDLSAQYF,TGTGCCAGCAGCTTAGACCTCTCGGCCCAGTACTTC
.,many,TRBV4-2,TRBJ2-7,CASSQDQRGYEQYF,TGTGCCAGCAGCCAAGATCAGCGAGGCTACGAGCAGTACTTC